One and the same sample provided the 10 T cell receptor beta chains below, sequenced in a study of shared clonotypes between healthy human individuals. Profiled with immunoSEQ multiplex PCR; TCRdb holds only in-frame clones, not every one. The profile covers some 1.4 million clones, with about 96% appearing a single time and roughly 1.1% taken by the ten largest. Sequences were obtained from naive CD4+ T cells sorted from blood. As for subset: CD45RA+ positively selected. The receptors stem from a man aged 30-40 years in good health.

The CDR3 is CASSLGRTGPLSYEQYF. CDR3 DNA: TGTGCCAGCAGCCTGGGTCGAACCGGGCCTCTCTCCTACGAGCAGTACTTC. The chain carries TRBV7-9 and TRBJ2-7, with no clear D. V dropped 5 bases and J dropped 0 bases, with 20 bases sitting between them. The CDR3 covers 17 residues. CDR1 SEHNR and CDR2 FQNEAQ come from the germline V gene (reference sequence).

V usage is TRBV7-9 and J usage is TRBJ2-1, with D possibly being TRBD1 (6 bases). The CDR3 is 11 amino acids. Between the trimmed V and J ends, which lost 4 bases and 10 bases, there was a span of 8 bases. Germline V CDR1 and CDR2: SEHNR, FQNEAQ (reference sequence). CDR3 sequence reads: CASSYRDEQFF. The CDR3 DNA is TGTGCCAGCAGCTACAGGGACGAGCAGTTCTTC.

The chain couples TRBV9 to TRBJ2-3; unclear D gene. Trimming cost V 0 bases and J 2 bases, with 10 bases left between them. Germline V lookup: CDR1 SGDLS, CDR2 YYNGEE. The CDR3 runs to 15 residues. The CDR3 region has the DNA TGTGCCAGCAGCGTAGCTCCGGGCTTCACAGATACGCAGTATTTT. Its translation: CASSVAPGFTDTQYF.

This clone was observed a handful of times. The same CDR3 also results from other DNA sequences found in this sample. The chain has TRBV5-1 and TRBJ2-1, with D unclear. V gave up 0 bases and J gave up 5 bases, with 6 bases separating them. The CDR3 contains 13 residues. Germline CDR1 and CDR2: SGHRS and YFSETQ. The CDR3 coding sequence is TGCGCCAGCAGCTTGGCCACTGACAATGAGCAGTTCTTC. It codes for CASSLATDNEQFF.

This chain links TRBV7-6 with TRBJ1-1, with a tentative D call TRBD1 (6 bases). The CDR3 contains 15 residues. V was pared by 1 base and J by 4 bases, with 13 bases between. CDR1 is SGHVS, CDR2 FNYEAQ, per germline. The CDR3 region has the DNA TGTGCCAGCAGCTTAGGGGCAGGGGTCTTCACTGAAGCTTTCTTT. Its protein product is CASSLGAGVFTEAFF.

Regarding this clone: Other DNA sequences within the sample encode an identical CDR3. The rearrangement links TRBV27 to TRBJ2-1, with a tentative D call TRBD2 (6 bases). V was trimmed by 3 bases and J by 4 bases, leaving 13 bases between them. CDR1 is MNHEY, CDR2 SMNVEV, per germline (reference sequence). The CDR3 has 15 residues. The CDR3 DNA reads TGTGCCAGCAGTTTTCTCGCGGGAACGTACAATGAGCAGTTCTTC. Protein product: CASSFLAGTYNEQFF.

This rearrangement joins TRBV7-2 to TRBJ2-1; 10 positions match TRBD2. CDR1 is SGHTA, CDR2 FQGNSA, per germline. The CDR3 sequence is 14 residues long. With 5 bases clipped from V and 9 bases from J, the junction kept 7 bases outside the gene matches. This CDR3 is CASSPVPSGSEQFF. As DNA, the CDR3 is TGTGCCAGCAGCCCAGTACCTAGCGGGAGTGAGCAGTTCTTC.

This sequence joins TRBV19 and TRBJ2-7; a weak D match, TRBD2 (6 bases). Germline CDR1 reads LNHDA; CDR2 reads SQIVND (reference sequence). Trimming left V 3 bases short and J 4 bases short, with 13 bases between. The CDR3 runs 14 residues. Written as DNA, the CDR3 is TGTGCCAGTAGTATCGAGACTAGGACGTACGAGCAGTACTTC. Encoded protein: CASSIETRTYEQYF.

V is TRBV6-6 and J is TRBJ2-3, with 10 bases lining up with TRBD2. The germline V gene has CDR1 MNHNY and CDR2 SVGAGI (reference sequence). This CDR3 spans 14 amino acids. Trimming removed 7 bases from V and 3 bases from J; junction bases left unmatched: 4. CDR3 amino acids: CASTLTSGTDTQYF. The CDR3 DNA reads TGTGCCAGCACCCTGACTAGCGGGACAGATACGCAGTATTTT.

The rearrangement links TRBV5-1 to TRBJ1-1; D is possibly TRBD1 (6 bases). The CDR3 spans 13 residues. Germline CDR1 SGHRS, CDR2 YFSETQ. V was trimmed by 0 bases and J by 7 bases, leaving 10 bases between them. The CDR3: CASSLVGGGEAFF. CDR3 bases: TGCGCCAGCAGCTTGGTTGGGGGCGGTGAAGCTTTCTTT.